This T cell receptor (beta chain) was observed in a study of blood T cell repertoires in COVID-19. Study background: The origin of the acute and convalescent COVID-19 samples was the United States, Italy and Spain. PBMCs, B-cell-depleted T cells, or T cells were the source of the cDNA or gDNA that made up the material.

Profiled with immunoSEQ multiplex PCR; TCRdb holds only in-frame clones, not every one. This sample has some 150,000 clones, with over 80% found just once. The V gene's germline CDR1 is SGHTA and CDR2 FQGNSA. Germline trimming cut 2 bases from V and 0 bases from J; bases unmatched to any gene: 3. This CDR3 region has 16 residues. Sequencing was done on a sample of PBMCs or T cells enriched from blood (not recorded which). The chain couples TRBV7-2 to TRBJ2-2, with TRBD1 identical over 7 bases. The sequence was collected from a woman aged 45-65 years who had been exposed to COVID-19. The CDR3 nucleotides are TGTGCCAGCAGCTTACACAGGGGCGCGAACACCGGGGAGCTGTTTTTT. Translated: CASSLHRGANTGELFF.